The sequence of this T cell receptor beta chain was determined in a study of vaccination and CD4 T cells after COVID-19. The wider study: Post-diagnosis, post-COVID samples were collected after a median approximately 92 days, ranging 35 to 161. Cells were stimulated with overlapping spike peptide pools from SARS-CoV-2, HCoV-NL63, HCoV-OC43 and HCoV-229E.

With the Oncomine TCR Beta short-read assay, DNA from cultured CD4+ T cells was sequenced. Genomic DNA was isolated from cultured CD4+ T cells. In TCRdb, the PCR reads were re-called with MiXCR into one record per CDR3 protein. The sample has roughly 3,700 distinct CDR3 sequences; around 66% are singletons. Treatment: roughly 10-day PBMC culture with coronavirus spike peptide pools or control peptides (ViraFEST assay). CD4+ T lymphocytes from the unexposed donor were collected before the COVID-19 pandemic (2011-2018). The V end lost 0 bases, the J end lost 2 bases, and 14 bases lay between the germline ends. The CDR3 is 16 residues long. CDR1 and CDR2 (germline): SGHTA, FQGNSA. This clonotype has a handful of counts. Its matching antigen is unknown.

The TCR sequence derives from a human donor in good health. J is TRBJ2-7 and V is TRBV7-2, with D maybe TRBD1 (6 bases). Sequenced sample: CD4+ T cells from blood, cultured in vitro. The CDR3 DNA reads as TGTGCCAGCAGCTTAGCTCCCCCAGGGGCCGCCTACGAGCAGTACTTC. Its translation: CASSLAPPGAAYEQYF.